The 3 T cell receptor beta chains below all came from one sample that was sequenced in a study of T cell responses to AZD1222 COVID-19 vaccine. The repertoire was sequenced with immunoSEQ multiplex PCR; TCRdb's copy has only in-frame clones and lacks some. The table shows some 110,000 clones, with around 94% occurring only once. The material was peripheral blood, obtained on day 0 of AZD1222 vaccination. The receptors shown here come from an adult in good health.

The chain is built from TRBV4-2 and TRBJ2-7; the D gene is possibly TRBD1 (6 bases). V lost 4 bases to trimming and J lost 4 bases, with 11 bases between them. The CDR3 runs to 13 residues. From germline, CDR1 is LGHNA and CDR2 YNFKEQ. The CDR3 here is CASSLNTGYEQYV. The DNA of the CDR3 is TGTGCCAGCAGCCTGAACACAGGGTACGAGCAGTACGTC.

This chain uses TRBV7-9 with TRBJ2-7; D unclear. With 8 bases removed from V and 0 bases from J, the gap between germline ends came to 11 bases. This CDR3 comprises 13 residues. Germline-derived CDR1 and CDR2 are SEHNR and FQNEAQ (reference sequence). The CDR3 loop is CASRLESSYEQYF. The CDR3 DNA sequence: TGTGCCAGCCGACTCGAAAGCTCCTACGAGCAGTACTTC.

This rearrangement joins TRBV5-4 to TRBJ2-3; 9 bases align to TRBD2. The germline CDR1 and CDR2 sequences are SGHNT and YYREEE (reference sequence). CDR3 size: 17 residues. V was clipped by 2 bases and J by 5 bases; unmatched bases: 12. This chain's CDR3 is CASSFAAGGGGIDTQYF. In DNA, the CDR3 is TGTGCCAGCAGCTTTGCGGCCGGCGGGGGGGGTATAGATACGCAGTATTTT.